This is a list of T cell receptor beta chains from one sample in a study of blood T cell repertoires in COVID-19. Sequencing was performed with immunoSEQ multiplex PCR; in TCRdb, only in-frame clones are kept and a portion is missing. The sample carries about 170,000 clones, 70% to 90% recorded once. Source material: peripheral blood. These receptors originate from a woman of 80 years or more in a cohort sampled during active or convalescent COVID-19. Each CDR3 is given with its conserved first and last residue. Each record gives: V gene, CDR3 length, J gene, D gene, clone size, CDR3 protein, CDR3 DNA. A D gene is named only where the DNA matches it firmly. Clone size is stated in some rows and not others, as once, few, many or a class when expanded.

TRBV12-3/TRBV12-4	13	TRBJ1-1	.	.	CASSLLVNTEAFF	TGTGCCAGCAGTTTATTAGTGAACACTGAAGCTTTCTTT
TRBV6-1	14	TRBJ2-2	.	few	CASSDAGNTGELFF	TGTGCCAGCAGTGATGCGGGGAACACCGGGGAGCTGTTTTTT
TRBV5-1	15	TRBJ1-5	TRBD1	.	CASSQTGGGNQPQHF	TGCGCCAGCAGCCAGACAGGGGGCGGTAATCAGCCCCAGCATTTT
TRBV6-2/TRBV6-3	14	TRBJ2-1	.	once	CASSYRSKYNEQFF	TGTGCCAGCAGTTACCGGAGCAAATACAATGAGCAGTTCTTC
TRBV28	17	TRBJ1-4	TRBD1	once	CASSLTPFGTGSKKLFF	TGTGCCAGCAGTCTTACTCCCTTCGGGACAGGGTCGAAAAAACTGTTTTTT
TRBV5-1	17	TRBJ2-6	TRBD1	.	CASSLAPTGAGANVLTF	TGCGCCAGCAGCTTGGCCCCCACAGGGGCTGGGGCCAACGTCCTGACTTTC
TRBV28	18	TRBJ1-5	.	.	CASSSKGPTTYSNQPQHF	TGTGCCAGCAGTAGTAAAGGTCCGACAACCTATAGCAATCAGCCCCAGCATTTT
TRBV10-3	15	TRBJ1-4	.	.	CAISEVASTNEKLFF	TGTGCCATCAGTGAAGTTGCGTCAACTAATGAAAAACTGTTTTTT
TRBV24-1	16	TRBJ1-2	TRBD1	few	CATSERQGRFVYGYTF	TGTGCCACCAGTGAGAGACAGGGACGGTTTGTCTATGGCTACACCTTC
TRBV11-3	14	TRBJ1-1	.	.	CASSLSGGNTEAFF	TGTGCCAGCAGCTTATCAGGAGGGAACACTGAAGCTTTCTTT
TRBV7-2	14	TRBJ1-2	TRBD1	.	CASSLERTGFGYTF	TGTGCCAGCAGCTTAGAGAGGACAGGGTTTGGCTACACCTTC
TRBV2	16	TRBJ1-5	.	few	CASSFMTGLSNQPQHF	TGTGCCAGCAGTTTTATGACAGGACTTAGCAATCAGCCCCAGCATTTT
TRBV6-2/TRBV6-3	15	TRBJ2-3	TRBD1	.	CASSYRGLTTDTQYF	TGTGCCAGCAGTTATAGGGGGCTGACCACAGATACGCAGTATTTT
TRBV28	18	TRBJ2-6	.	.	CASSLFAFSKPGANVLTF	TGTGCCAGCAGTTTATTCGCCTTTAGTAAGCCTGGGGCCAACGTCCTGACTTTC
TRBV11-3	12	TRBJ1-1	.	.	CASSLGDTEAFF	TGTGCCAGCAGCTTAGGAGACACTGAAGCTTTCTTT
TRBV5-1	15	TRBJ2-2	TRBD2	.	CASSSLAGGGGELFF	TGCGCCAGCAGCTCTTTAGCGGGAGGTGGCGGGGAGCTGTTTTTT
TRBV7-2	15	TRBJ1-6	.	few	CASSLGPGLGSPLHF	TGTGCCAGCAGCTTAGGTCCGGGACTCGGTTCACCCCTCCACTTT
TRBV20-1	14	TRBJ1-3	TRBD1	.	CSASDAGGLNTIYF	TGCAGTGCTAGTGATGCAGGGGGCCTAAACACCATATATTTT
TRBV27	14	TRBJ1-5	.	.	CASSPGGGNQPQHF	TGTGCCAGCAGCCCGGGGGGGGGTAATCAGCCCCAGCATTTT
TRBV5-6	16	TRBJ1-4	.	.	CASNSRGGTWGEKLFF	TGTGCCAGCAACTCCCGGGGAGGAACCTGGGGTGAAAAACTGTTTTTT
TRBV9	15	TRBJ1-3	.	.	CASSVTGSSGNTIYF	TGTGCCAGCAGCGTTACAGGGAGCTCTGGAAACACCATATATTTT
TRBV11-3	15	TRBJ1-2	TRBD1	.	CASSIRTGAGYGYTF	TGTGCCAGCAGCATCAGGACAGGGGCTGGTTATGGCTACACCTTC
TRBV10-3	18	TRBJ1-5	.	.	CAISEFETGENSNQPQHF	TGTGCCATCAGTGAGTTTGAGACAGGTGAAAATAGCAATCAGCCCCAGCATTTT
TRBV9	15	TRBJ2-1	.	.	CASSVLSDSYNEQFF	TGTGCCAGCAGCGTACTTTCAGACTCCTACAATGAGCAGTTCTTC
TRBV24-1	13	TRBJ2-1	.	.	CATSEPLAHEQFF	TGTGCCACCAGTGAGCCACTAGCCCATGAGCAGTTCTTC
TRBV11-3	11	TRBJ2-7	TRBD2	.	CASGLTSGVIF	TGTGCCAGCGGACTGACTAGCGGGGTTATCTTC
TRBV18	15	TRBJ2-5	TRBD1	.	CASSQQGTDQETQYF	TGTGCCAGCTCGCAACAAGGGACAGACCAAGAGACCCAGTACTTC
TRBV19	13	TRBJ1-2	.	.	CASSEGVGYGYTF	TGTGCCAGTAGTGAGGGAGTGGGCTATGGCTACACCTTC
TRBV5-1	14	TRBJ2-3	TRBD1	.	CASSLVQGSDTQYF	TGCGCCAGCAGCTTGGTACAGGGGAGCGATACGCAGTATTTT
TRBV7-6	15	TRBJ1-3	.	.	CASSSRGNSGNTIYF	TGTGCCAGCAGCTCCCGGGGGAACTCTGGAAACACCATATATTTT
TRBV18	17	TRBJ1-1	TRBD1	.	CASSPNPGQGLNTEAFF	TGTGCCAGCTCACCCAACCCGGGACAGGGGTTGAACACTGAAGCTTTCTTT
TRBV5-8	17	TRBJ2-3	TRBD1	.	CASSFGPTGPLVDTQYF	TGTGCCAGCAGCTTTGGCCCGACAGGGCCCCTTGTCGATACGCAGTATTTT
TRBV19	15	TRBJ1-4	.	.	CASSIRDRSNEKLFF	TGTGCCAGTAGTATCCGAGACAGGAGTAATGAAAAACTGTTTTTT
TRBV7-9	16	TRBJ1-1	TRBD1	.	CASSPVAGTANTEAFF	TGTGCCAGCAGCCCCGTCGCCGGGACAGCGAACACTGAAGCTTTCTTT
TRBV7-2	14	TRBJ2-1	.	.	CASSLRRAINEQFF	TGTGCCAGCAGCCTACGGAGGGCCATCAATGAGCAGTTCTTC
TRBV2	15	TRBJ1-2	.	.	CASSERFMGRSGYTF	TGTGCCAGCAGTGAAAGGTTTATGGGCAGGTCGGGCTACACCTTC
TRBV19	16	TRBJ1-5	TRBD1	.	CASTIGTVYSNQPQHF	TGTGCCAGTACCATCGGGACAGTTTATAGCAATCAGCCCCAGCATTTT
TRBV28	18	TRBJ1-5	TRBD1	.	CASRTGTGVFYSNQPQHF	TGTGCCAGCAGGACCGGGACAGGGGTTTTTTATAGCAATCAGCCCCAGCATTTT
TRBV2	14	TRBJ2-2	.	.	CASSVSVNTGELFF	TGTGCCAGCAGTGTCTCAGTGAACACCGGGGAGCTGTTTTTT
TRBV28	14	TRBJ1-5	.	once	CASSLISARQPQHF	TGTGCCAGCAGTTTAATAAGTGCCAGGCAGCCCCAGCATTTT
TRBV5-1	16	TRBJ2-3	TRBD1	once	CASSLTGQGSGDTQYF	TGCGCCAGCAGCTTAACGGGACAGGGCTCAGGAGATACGCAGTATTTT
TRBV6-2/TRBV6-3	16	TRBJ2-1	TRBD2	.	CASSKLAGRSYNEQFF	TGTGCCAGCAGCAAACTAGCGGGGCGATCCTACAATGAGCAGTTCTTC
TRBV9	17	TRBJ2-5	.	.	CASSPTPWGFRQETQYF	TGTGCCAGCAGCCCTACTCCCTGGGGCTTTAGGCAAGAGACCCAGTACTTC
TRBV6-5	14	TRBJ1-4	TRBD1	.	CASSLTGGGEKLFF	TGTGCCAGCAGTTTGACAGGGGGTGGTGAAAAACTGTTTTTT
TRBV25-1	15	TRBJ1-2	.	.	CASSHDRPVDYGYTF	TGTGCCAGCAGTCACGACAGGCCGGTGGACTATGGCTACACCTTC
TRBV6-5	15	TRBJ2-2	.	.	CASSLDRGGTGELFF	TGTGCCAGCAGCCTAGACAGGGGAGGGACCGGGGAGCTGTTTTTT
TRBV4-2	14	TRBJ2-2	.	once	CASSQEGRLGELFF	TGTGCCAGCAGCCAAGAGGGGCGGCTCGGGGAGCTGTTTTTT
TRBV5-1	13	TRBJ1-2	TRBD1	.	CASSRETGDGYTF	TGCGCCAGCAGCAGGGAGACAGGGGACGGCTACACCTTC
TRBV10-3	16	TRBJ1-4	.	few	CAISERDTSTNEKLFF	TGTGCCATCAGTGAGAGGGACACTTCAACTAATGAAAAACTGTTTTTT
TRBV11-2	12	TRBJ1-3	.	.	CASSFRGNTIYF	TGTGCCAGCAGCTTTCGTGGAAACACCATATATTTT
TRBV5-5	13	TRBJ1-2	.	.	CASSPQGRNGYTF	TGTGCCAGCAGCCCGCAGGGAAGAAATGGCTACACCTTC
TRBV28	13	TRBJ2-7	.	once	CASIAGSAYEQYF	TGTGCCAGCATCGCAGGGTCAGCTTACGAGCAGTACTTC
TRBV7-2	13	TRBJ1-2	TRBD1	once	CASSLNDRVGYTF	TGTGCCAGCAGCCTGAACGACAGGGTCGGCTACACCTTC